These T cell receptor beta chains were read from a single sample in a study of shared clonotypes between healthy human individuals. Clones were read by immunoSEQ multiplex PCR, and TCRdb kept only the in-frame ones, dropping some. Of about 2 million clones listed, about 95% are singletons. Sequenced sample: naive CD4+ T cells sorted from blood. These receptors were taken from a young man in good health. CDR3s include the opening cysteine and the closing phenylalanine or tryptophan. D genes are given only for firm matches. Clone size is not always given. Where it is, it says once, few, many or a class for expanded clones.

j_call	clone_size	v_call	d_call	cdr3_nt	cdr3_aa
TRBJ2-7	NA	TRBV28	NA	TGTGCCAGCAGTTTGAGGATAAGCTCCTACGAGCAGTACTTC	CASSLRISSYEQYF
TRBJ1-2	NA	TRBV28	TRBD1	TGTGCCAGCAGTCCCCCTGACAGGGTGGAGGGCTACACCTTC	CASSPPDRVEGYTF
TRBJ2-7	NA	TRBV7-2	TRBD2	TGTGCCAGCAGCTCCGGGACTAGCGGGAGCCCCGGTGTAGGCTTC	CASSSGTSGSPGVGF
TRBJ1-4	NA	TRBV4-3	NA	TGCGCCAGCAGCCTGGGACAACTGAACGAAAAACTGTTTTTT	CASSLGQLNEKLFF
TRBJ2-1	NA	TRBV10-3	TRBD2	TGTGCCATCAGTGAAGTATTAGCGGGGGGTTATGAGCAGTTCTTC	CAISEVLAGGYEQFF
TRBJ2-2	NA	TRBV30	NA	TGTGCCTGGAGCGCGCTTGGGCTGGAACCCCCCGGGGAGCTGTTTTTT	CAWSALGLEPPGELFF
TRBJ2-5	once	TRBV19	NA	TGTGCCAGTTCCCTTGGGGGGTACCAAGAGACCCAGTACTTC	CASSLGGYQETQYF
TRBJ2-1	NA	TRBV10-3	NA	TGTGCCATCGGGTCGAATGTTCGTGGTCCATCGGGCCACAATGAGCAGTTCTTC	CAIGSNVRGPSGHNEQFF
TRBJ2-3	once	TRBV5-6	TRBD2	TGTGCCAGCAGCCCTACTAGCGGGGGCACAGATACGCAGTATTTT	CASSPTSGGTDTQYF
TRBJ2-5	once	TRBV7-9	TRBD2	TGTGCCAGCAGCGTCGGGACTAGCGGGGGAGTTCAAGAGACCCAGTACTTC	CASSVGTSGGVQETQYF
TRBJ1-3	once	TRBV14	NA	TGTGCCAGCAGCCAAGATGGGAACACCATATATTTT	CASSQDGNTIYF
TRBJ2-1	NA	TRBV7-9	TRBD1	TGTGCCAGCAGCCCCGGGACAGGTTTTTACAATGAGCAGTTCTTC	CASSPGTGFYNEQFF
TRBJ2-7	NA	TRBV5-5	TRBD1	TGTGCCAGCAGCCGCGGACAGGGGTACGAGCAGTACTTC	CASSRGQGYEQYF
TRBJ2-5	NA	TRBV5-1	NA	TGCGCCAGCAGCCAAGGGGGTTCGTTTTTAGCAGAGACCCAGTACTTC	CASSQGGSFLAETQYF
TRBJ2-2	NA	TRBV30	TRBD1	TGTGCCTGGGGGGGACAGGTTCTCACCGGGGAGCTGTTTTTT	CAWGGQVLTGELFF
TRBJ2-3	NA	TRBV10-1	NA	TGCGCCAGCAGTTTGAGGACCACCAGAAGCACAGATACGCAGTATTTT	CASSLRTTRSTDTQYF
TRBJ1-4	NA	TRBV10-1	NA	TGCGCCAGCAGTCCGGGGTCTAATGAAAAACTGTTTTTT	CASSPGSNEKLFF
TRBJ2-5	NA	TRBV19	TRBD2	TGTGCCAGTAGTAAGGGACTAGCGGGAGGGGAGACCCAGTACTTC	CASSKGLAGGETQYF
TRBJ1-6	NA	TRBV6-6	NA	TGTGCCAGCAGCCCTACCGAAATTGTAATCTCACCCCTCCACTTT	CASSPTEIVISPLHF
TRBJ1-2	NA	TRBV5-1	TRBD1	TGCGCCAGCAGCCGTAGCCGACAGGGGGCAGATGGCTACACCTTC	CASSRSRQGADGYTF
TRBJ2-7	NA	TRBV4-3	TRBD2	TGCGCCAGCAGCCAAGAGTGGTCTAGCGGGACCTCCTACGAGCAGTACTTC	CASSQEWSSGTSYEQYF
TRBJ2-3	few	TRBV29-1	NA	TGCAGCGTTGAAGCCAGCACAGATACGCAGTATTTT	CSVEASTDTQYF
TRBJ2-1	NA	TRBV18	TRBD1	TGTGCCAGCTCCGGGAAAAGGACAGGGCCTAAGGGGTTCTTC	CASSGKRTGPKGFF
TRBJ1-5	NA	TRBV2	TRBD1	TGTGCCAGCAGTGAGGGACAGGGTTCGGGCAATCAGCCCCAGCATTTT	CASSEGQGSGNQPQHF
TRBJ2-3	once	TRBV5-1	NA	TGCGCCAGCAGCTTGGTTGGGTCAGATACGCAGTATTTT	CASSLVGSDTQYF
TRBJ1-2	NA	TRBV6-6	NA	TGTGCCAGCAGTCGACCCAAATCGACAGTAAACTATGGCTACACCTTC	CASSRPKSTVNYGYTF
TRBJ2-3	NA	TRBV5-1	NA	TGCGCCAGCAGCTTGCAGGGCCCAGATACGCAGTATTTT	CASSLQGPDTQYF
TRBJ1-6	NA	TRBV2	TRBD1	TGTGCCAGCGTAAACCAGGGACAGCCAGGTTCACCCCTCCACTTT	CASVNQGQPGSPLHF
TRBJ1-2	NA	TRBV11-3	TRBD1	TGTGCCAGCAGCCCCCGACAGGGCCCAGCTAACTATGGCTACACCTTC	CASSPRQGPANYGYTF
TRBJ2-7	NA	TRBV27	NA	TGTGCCAGCAGTTTATCTTTTCAGAACTACGAGCAGTACTTC	CASSLSFQNYEQYF
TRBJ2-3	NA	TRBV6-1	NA	TGTGCCAGCAGTGCTAGCGACTACCCCGAGTACAGTGCTAGCACAGATACGCAGTATTTT	CASSASDYPEYSASTDTQYF
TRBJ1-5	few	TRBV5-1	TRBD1	TGCGCCAGCAGCCCCGGGACAGAGAATCAGCCCCAGCATTTT	CASSPGTENQPQHF
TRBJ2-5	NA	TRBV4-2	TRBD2	TGTGCCAGCAGCCAAGTAGGAGGCGGGGGGCCACGGGAGACCCAGTACTTC	CASSQVGGGGPRETQYF
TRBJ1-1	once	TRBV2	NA	TGTGCCAGCAGGACCACCGGACAGAACACTGAAGCTTTCTTT	CASRTTGQNTEAFF
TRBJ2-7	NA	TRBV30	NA	TGTGCCTGGAGTGCGGCAGGGTCCCTTGACCTCGAGCAGTACTTC	CAWSAAGSLDLEQYF
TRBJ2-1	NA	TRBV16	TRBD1	TGTGCCAGCAGCCAATTGGACAGGGAGTTTTGGAATGAGCAGTTCTTC	CASSQLDREFWNEQFF
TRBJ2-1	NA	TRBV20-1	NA	TGCAGTGCCGTCAGGGTGCGGGAGCAGTTCTTC	CSAVRVREQFF
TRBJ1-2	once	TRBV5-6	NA	TGTGCCAGCAGCACCGGGTCTAACTATGGCTACACCTTC	CASSTGSNYGYTF
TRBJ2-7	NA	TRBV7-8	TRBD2	TGTGCCAGCAGCTTAGGGCGGGGACTAGCGGGAAAGTACGAGCAGTACTTC	CASSLGRGLAGKYEQYF
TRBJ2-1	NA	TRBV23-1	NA	TGCGCCAGCAACCGGTGGAGGGGGGATTACAATGAGCAGTTCTTC	CASNRWRGDYNEQFF
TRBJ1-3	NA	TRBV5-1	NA	TGCGCCAGCAGCTTGGGGGCGGCCATTGGAAACACCATATATTTT	CASSLGAAIGNTIYF
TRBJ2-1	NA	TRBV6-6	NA	TGTGCCAGCAGCCCACTAGCTTACAATGAGCAGTTCTTC	CASSPLAYNEQFF
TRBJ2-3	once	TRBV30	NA	TGTGCCTGGAGTAGGGGGACGGGGAGCACAGATACGCAGTATTTT	CAWSRGTGSTDTQYF
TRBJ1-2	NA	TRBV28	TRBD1	TGTGCCAGCAGTCCGAACCTTGGAGGGGGCCGCTATGGCTACACCTTC	CASSPNLGGGRYGYTF
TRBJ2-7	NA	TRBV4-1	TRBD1	TGCGCCAGCAGCCAATTCCGAAGACAGGGAGAGAGCGAGCAGTACTTC	CASSQFRRQGESEQYF
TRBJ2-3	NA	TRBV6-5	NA	TGTGCCAGCAGTTCCAGCGGTTTCACAGATACGCAGTATTTT	CASSSSGFTDTQYF
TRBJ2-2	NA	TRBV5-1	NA	TGCGCCAGCAGCTTGGACCGGGTGGACACCGGGGAGCTGTTTTTT	CASSLDRVDTGELFF
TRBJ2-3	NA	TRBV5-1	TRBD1	TGCGCCAGCAGCCACCAACGGACAGGATCTTACACAGATACGCAGTATTTT	CASSHQRTGSYTDTQYF
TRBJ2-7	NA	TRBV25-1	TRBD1	TGTGCCAGCAGTGCCTCTGACAGGGGCCACACCTACGAGCAGTACTTC	CASSASDRGHTYEQYF